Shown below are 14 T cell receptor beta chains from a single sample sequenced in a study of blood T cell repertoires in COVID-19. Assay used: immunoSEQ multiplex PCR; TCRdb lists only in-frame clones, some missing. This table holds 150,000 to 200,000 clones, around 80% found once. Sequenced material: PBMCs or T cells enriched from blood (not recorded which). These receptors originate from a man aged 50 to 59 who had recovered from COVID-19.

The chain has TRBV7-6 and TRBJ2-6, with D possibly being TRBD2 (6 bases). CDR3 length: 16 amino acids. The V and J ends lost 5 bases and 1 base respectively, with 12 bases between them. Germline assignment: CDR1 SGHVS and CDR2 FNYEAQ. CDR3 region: CASSQEAGSGANVLTF. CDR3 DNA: TGTGCCAGCAGCCAGGAGGCGGGGTCTGGGGCCAACGTCCTGACTTTC.

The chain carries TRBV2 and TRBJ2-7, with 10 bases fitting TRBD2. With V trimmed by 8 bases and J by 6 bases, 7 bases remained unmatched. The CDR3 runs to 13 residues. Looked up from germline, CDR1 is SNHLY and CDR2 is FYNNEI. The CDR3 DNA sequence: TGTGCCAGCGAACTAGCGGGATCGGGCGAGCAGTACTTC. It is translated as CASELAGSGEQYF.

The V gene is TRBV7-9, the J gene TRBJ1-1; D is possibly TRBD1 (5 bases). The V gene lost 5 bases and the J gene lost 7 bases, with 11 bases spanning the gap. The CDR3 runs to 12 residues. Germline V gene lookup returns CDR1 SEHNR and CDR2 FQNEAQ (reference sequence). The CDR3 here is CASSPDSFEAFF. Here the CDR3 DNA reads TGTGCCAGCAGCCCCGACAGCTTTGAAGCTTTCTTT.

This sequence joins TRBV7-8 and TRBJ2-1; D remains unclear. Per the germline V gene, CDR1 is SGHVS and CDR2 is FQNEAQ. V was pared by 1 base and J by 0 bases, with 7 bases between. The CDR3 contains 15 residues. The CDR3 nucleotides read TGTGCCAGCAGCTTAGATCCTAGCTCCTACAATGAGCAGTTCTTC. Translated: CASSLDPSSYNEQFF.

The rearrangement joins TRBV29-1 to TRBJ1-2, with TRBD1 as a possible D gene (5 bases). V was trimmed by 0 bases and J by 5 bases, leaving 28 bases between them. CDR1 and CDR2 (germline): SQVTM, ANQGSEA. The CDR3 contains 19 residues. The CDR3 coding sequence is TGCAGCGTTGAAGATCCAGTACAGAGGGACTTTAGGAACACATATGGCTACACCTTC. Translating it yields CSVEDPVQRDFRNTYGYTF.

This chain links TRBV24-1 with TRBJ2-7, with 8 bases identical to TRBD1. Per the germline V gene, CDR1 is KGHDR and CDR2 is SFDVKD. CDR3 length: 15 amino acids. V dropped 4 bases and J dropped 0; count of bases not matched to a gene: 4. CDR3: CATSDWTGSSYEQYF. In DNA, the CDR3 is TGTGCCACCAGTGACTGGACAGGGAGCTCCTACGAGCAGTACTTC.

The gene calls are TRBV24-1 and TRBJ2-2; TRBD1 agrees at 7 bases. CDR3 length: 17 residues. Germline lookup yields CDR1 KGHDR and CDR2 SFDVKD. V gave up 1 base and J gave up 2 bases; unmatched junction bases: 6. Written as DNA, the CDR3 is TGTGCCACCAGTGATTTCCGAGGGGGCTCTAACACCGGGGAGCTGTTTTTT. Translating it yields CATSDFRGGSNTGELFF.

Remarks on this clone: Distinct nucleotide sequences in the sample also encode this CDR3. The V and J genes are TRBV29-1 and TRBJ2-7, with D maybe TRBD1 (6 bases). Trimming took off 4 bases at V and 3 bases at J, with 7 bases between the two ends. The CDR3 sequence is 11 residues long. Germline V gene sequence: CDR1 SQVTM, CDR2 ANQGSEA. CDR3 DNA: TGCAGCGTTGCACAGGGCTACGAGCAGTACTTC. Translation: CSVAQGYEQYF.

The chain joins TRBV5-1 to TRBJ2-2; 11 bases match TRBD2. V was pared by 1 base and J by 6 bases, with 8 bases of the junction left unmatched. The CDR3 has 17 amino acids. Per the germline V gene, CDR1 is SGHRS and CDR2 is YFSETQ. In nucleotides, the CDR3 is TGCGCCAGCAGCTTGACCGTAACTAGCGGGAGCGCCGGGGAGCTGTTTTTT. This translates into CASSLTVTSGSAGELFF.

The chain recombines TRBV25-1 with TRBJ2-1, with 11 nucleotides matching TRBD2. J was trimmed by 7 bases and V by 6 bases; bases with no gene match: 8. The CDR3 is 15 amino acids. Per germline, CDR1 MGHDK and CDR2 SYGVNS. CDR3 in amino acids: CASSSLAGGPNEQFF. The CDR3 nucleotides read TGTGCCAGCAGCAGTCTAGCGGGGGGCCCAAATGAGCAGTTCTTC.

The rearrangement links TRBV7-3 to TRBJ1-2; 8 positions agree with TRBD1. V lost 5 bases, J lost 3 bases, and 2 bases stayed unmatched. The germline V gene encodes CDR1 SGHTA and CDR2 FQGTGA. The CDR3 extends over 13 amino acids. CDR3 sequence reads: CASSLDRDYGYTF. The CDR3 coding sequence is TGTGCCAGCAGCCTGGACAGGGACTATGGCTACACCTTC. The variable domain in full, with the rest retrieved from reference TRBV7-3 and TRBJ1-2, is GAGVSQTPSNKVTEKGKYVELRCDPISGHTALYWYRQSLGQGPEFLIYFQGTGAADDSGLPNDRFFAVRPEGSVSTLKIQRTERGDSAVYLCASSLDRDYGYTFGSGTRLTVV.

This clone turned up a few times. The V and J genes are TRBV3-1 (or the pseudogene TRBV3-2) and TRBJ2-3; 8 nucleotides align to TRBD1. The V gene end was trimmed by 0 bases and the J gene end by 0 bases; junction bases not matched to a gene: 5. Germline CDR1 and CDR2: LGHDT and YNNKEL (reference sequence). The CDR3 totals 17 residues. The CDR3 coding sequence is TGTGCCAGCAGCCAAGATCCGACAGGGGTGAGCACAGATACGCAGTATTTT. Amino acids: CASSQDPTGVSTDTQYF.

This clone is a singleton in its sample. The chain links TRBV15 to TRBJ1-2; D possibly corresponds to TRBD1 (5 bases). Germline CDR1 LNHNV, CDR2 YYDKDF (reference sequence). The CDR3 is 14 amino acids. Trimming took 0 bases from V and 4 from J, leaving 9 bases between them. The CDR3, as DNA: TGTGCCACCAGCAGAGATCAGGGTCCCTATGGCTACACCTTC. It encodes CATSRDQGPYGYTF.

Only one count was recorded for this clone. The CDR3 sequence is CASSYPQRSGEQYF. The CDR3 DNA reads TGTGCCAGCAGTTATCCACAAAGATCGGGCGAGCAGTACTTC. The V gene is TRBV28, the J gene TRBJ2-7; D gene uncertain. V lost 4 bases, J lost 6 bases, and 16 bases lay in between. Germline CDR1 MDHEN, CDR2 SYDVKM. The CDR3 covers 14 residues.